This T cell receptor (beta chain) came from a study of T cells expressing NK-cell markers. Study-level information: CD3+CD56+NKG2C+, CD3+CD56+NKG2C- and CD3+CD56-NKG2C+ T cells, once sorted, supplied the TCR beta repertoires. Seven of the eight sequenced donors were HCMV-seropositive; one was seronegative.

Each CDR3 protein gets one entry in TCRdb, which reprocessed the 5' RACE reads and gives no DNA. The sample table includes approximately 460,000 distinct CDR3 sequences. This CDR3 has 13 amino acids. Germline loops: CDR1 SGHVS, CDR2 FNYEAQ. The chain carries TRBV7-6 and TRBJ1-2. Sequenced: blood T cells: a sorted CD56 or NKG2C T cell subset, CD4+ or CD8+ T cells, or bulk PBMC T cells (not recorded which). This TCR came from a woman between 18 and 70 years old in good health. The CDR3 loop reads CASSPDGLYGYTF.